The 32 T cell receptor beta chains below come from one sample, sequenced in a study of T cells in Graves' hyperthyroidism and ophthalmopathy. The TCR beta CDR3 regions underwent amplification using RNA transcripts as the source. The TCR CDR3 was amplified in a first-round RT-PCR using the HTBI primer set. MiXCR was run by TCRdb on the multiplex PCR reads, yielding one entry per CDR3 protein. The profile shows some 800,000 distinct CDR3 sequences, around 39% of them singletons. The source material was blood. The source of these receptors is a man younger than 35 with Graves' hyperthyroidism.

About this clonotype itself: A read error may account for a junction end that differs from germline. The chain employs TRBV7-2 and TRBJ1-4; D is undetermined. The CDR3 consists of 16 residues. The V gene's germline CDR1 is SGHTA and CDR2 FQGNSA. The CDR3 sequence is CANSSTPEVANEKLFF. DNA for the CDR3: TGTGCCAACAGCTCCACCCCGGAGGTTGCTAATGAAAAACTGTTTTTT.

Remarks on this clonotype: Since no conserved phenylalanine or tryptophan closes the CDR3, a read error is the likely cause. The chain employs TRBV5-1 and TRBJ2-5, with 12 bases aligning to TRBD2. Per germline, CDR1 SGHRS and CDR2 YFSETQ. The trim removed 4 bases at V and 5 bases at J, leaving 9 bases unmatched. The CDR3 spans 16 residues. The CDR3 sequence is CASSASSGRAGETQYL. The CDR3, as DNA: TGCGCCAGCAGCGCCTCTAGCGGGAGGGCCGGGGAGACCCAGTACCTC.

The chain uses TRBV29-1 and TRBJ2-7, with a possible D match to TRBD2 (5 bases). V was cut by 0 bases and J by 3 bases, with 12 bases left in between. The CDR3 totals 14 residues. Germline CDR1 is SQVTM and CDR2 is ANQGSEA. The CDR3: CSVEESEGYYEQYF. The CDR3 DNA sequence: TGCAGCGTTGAAGAGTCCGAGGGCTACTACGAGCAGTACTTC.

The chain employs TRBV19 and TRBJ1-5, with 7 nucleotides matching TRBD1. CDR3 length equals 14 residues. The V segment lost 9 bases and the J segment 2 bases; nucleotides outside the gene matches: 7. Looked up from germline, CDR1 is LNHDA and CDR2 is SQIVND (reference sequence). Here the CDR3 reads CASAGGWGNQPQHF. The CDR3 bases are TGTGCCAGCGCAGGGGGATGGGGCAATCAGCCCCAGCATTTT.

The sample holds a few counts of this clonotype. V usage is TRBV6-6 and J usage is TRBJ2-7, with D uncertain. Trimming removed 0 bases at V and 3 bases at J, with 6 bases between. The CDR3 runs to 13 residues. Germline CDR1 and CDR2: MNHNY and SVGAGI (reference sequence). CDR3 DNA: TGTGCCAGCAGTTACTCGAATAACTACGAGCAGTACTTC. The encoded protein is CASSYSNNYEQYF.

The chain is built from TRBV20-1 and TRBJ1-6, with 8 positions matching TRBD1. The V gene's germline CDR1 is DFQATT and CDR2 SNEGSKA (reference sequence). V was pared by 3 bases and J by 10 bases, with 11 bases of the junction left unmatched. This CDR3 has 15 amino acids. The CDR3: CSARDNRGQDSPLHF. For the CDR3, the DNA is TGCAGTGCTAGGGACAATCGGGGACAGGACTCACCCCTCCACTTT.

This clonotype was picked up a small number of times. The chain combines TRBV12-3 or TRBV12-4 with TRBJ1-2; maybe TRBD1 (6 bases). V was cut by 5 bases and J by 6 bases, with 10 bases left in between. The CDR3 has 12 residues. This CDR3 is CASSTGLDGYTF. CDR3 bases: TGTGCCAGCAGTACAGGGCTTGATGGCTACACCTTC.

The chain couples TRBV25-1 to TRBJ2-6; D not certain. The CDR3 is 19 amino acids. The V end was cut by 6 bases, the J end by 0 bases, with 21 bases between. The germline V gene encodes CDR1 MGHDK and CDR2 SYGVNS. The CDR3 DNA reads as TGTGCCAGCAGCCAAGATTGGGCGGTTGAAAGCTCTGGGGCCAACGTCCTGACTTTC. Protein: CASSQDWAVESSGANVLTF.

The V call is TRBV19, the J call TRBJ2-5, with 13 bases that match TRBD2. Germline V gene data show CDR1 as LNHDA and CDR2 as SQIVND (reference sequence). The length of the CDR3 is 15 residues. The J segment lost 7 bases and the V segment lost 3 bases, leaving 5 bases of the junction unmatched. CDR3 sequence: CASSIRTSGSGTQYF. In DNA form, the CDR3 reads TGTGCCAGTAGTATCCGGACTAGCGGGAGCGGGACCCAGTACTTC.

This sequence joins TRBV5-4 and TRBJ1-1; 8 bases are shared with TRBD1. V dropped 4 bases and J dropped 4; count of bases not matched to a gene: 6. Germline CDR1 and CDR2: SGHNT and YYREEE (reference sequence). The CDR3 length is 14 residues. As DNA, the CDR3 is TGTGCCAGCAGCGACGACAGGGGTCTCACTGAAGCTTTCTTT. Protein sequence: CASSDDRGLTEAFF.

This clonotype has more than one count but fewer than ten. V is TRBV4-1 and J is TRBJ2-5; 14 bases map to TRBD2. There are 17 residues in the CDR3. V gave up 5 bases and J gave up 5 bases; unmatched junction bases: 10. Germline V gene data show CDR1 as MGHRA and CDR2 as YSYEKL. The CDR3 coding sequence is TGCGCCAGCAGCTTGGGCTCAGGGACTAGCGGGGGTGAGACCCAGTACTTC. Amino acids: CASSLGSGTSGGETQYF.

This clonotype was recorded at least ten times. One junction end disagrees with the germline gene, perhaps due to a read error. V and J are TRBV5-1 and TRBJ1-2; D perhaps matches TRBD1 (5 bases). The CDR3 sequence is 13 residues long. Germline-derived CDR1 and CDR2 are SGHRS and YFSETQ. CDR3 nucleotides: TGTGCCAGCAGCTTAGGGACGGACTATGGCTACACCTTC. Translated, it gives CASSLGTDYGYTF.

The rearrangement links TRBV9 to TRBJ1-1; D is uncertain. Germline V CDR1 and CDR2: SGDLS, YYNGEE. V was trimmed by 4 bases and J by 4 bases, leaving 14 bases between them. The CDR3 is 14 amino acids. The CDR3 DNA is TGTGCCAGCAGCCCCCGATCGGGTGCCACTGAAGCTTTCTTT. Translation gives CASSPRSGATEAFF.

This clonotype was counted between two and nine times. This chain joins TRBV9 and TRBJ1-5; no clear D. Trimming shortened V by 5 bases and J by 2 bases, and 14 bases separated the two germline ends. Germline CDR1 SGDLS, CDR2 YYNGEE. The length of the CDR3 is 15 residues. The CDR3 sequence: CASSPSRLGNQPQHF. CDR3 DNA sequence: TGTGCCAGCAGTCCCTCCAGGTTGGGCAATCAGCCCCAGCATTTT.

Many counts were recorded for this clonotype. This rearrangement joins TRBV24-1 to TRBJ1-2; perhaps TRBD1 as D (5 bases). This CDR3 spans 13 amino acids. V gave up 4 bases and J gave up 8 bases, with 13 bases separating them. CDR1 is KGHDR and CDR2 is SFDVKD in the germline V gene. The CDR3 DNA reads as TGTGCCACCAGTGACGCCGGGACTGGCGGCTACACCTTC. Encoded protein: CATSDAGTGGYTF.

At least ten counts were recorded for this clonotype. J is TRBJ2-7 and V is TRBV20-1; D call uncertain. Trimming took off 3 bases at V and 0 bases at J, with 12 bases between the two ends. CDR3 size: 14 residues. Germline V CDR1 and CDR2: DFQATT, SNEGSKA (reference sequence). The CDR3 DNA is TGCAGTGCTAGTTCGGGTGCCAACTCCTACGAGCAGTACTTC. Residues: CSASSGANSYEQYF.

This clonotype was counted many times. This chain connects TRBV7-2 to TRBJ2-5; a weak D match, TRBD2 (6 bases). CDR3 length equals 12 residues. The V end lost 1 base, the J end lost 13 bases, and 13 bases lay between the germline ends. Per the germline V gene, CDR1 is SGHTA and CDR2 is FQGNSA. CDR3 amino acids: CASSLDAGIGYF. In DNA form, the CDR3 reads TGTGCCAGCAGCTTAGATGCGGGGATAGGGTACTTC.

This rearrangement joins TRBV15 to TRBJ2-3; a weak D match, TRBD2 (5 bases). Germline V gives CDR1 LNHNV, CDR2 YYDKDF (reference sequence). Trimming left V 1 base short and J 1 base short, with 6 bases between. The CDR3 is made up of 14 amino acids. The CDR3 sequence: CATSRVGGTDTQYF. CDR3 nucleotide sequence: TGTGCCACCAGCAGAGTCGGGGGCACAGATACGCAGTATTTT.

This clonotype was found many times. The V and J genes are TRBV20-1 and TRBJ1-1; 9 bases agree with TRBD1. CDR1 and CDR2 from the germline V gene are DFQATT and SNEGSKA (reference sequence). The CDR3 covers 14 residues. After removal of 3 bases from V and 3 bases from J, the junction contained 5 bases not matched to a gene. CDR3 sequence: CSARRTGEDTEAFF. In DNA, the CDR3 is TGCAGTGCTAGGCGGACAGGGGAGGACACTGAAGCTTTCTTT.

This clonotype was seen a few times. The chain employs TRBV6-1 and TRBJ1-1; D not certain. Germline CDR1 is MNHNS and CDR2 is SASEGT. The V end lost 5 bases, the J end lost 0 bases, and 10 bases lay between the germline ends. There are 14 residues in the CDR3. CDR3 DNA sequence: TGTGCCAGCAGTTACGGGAACATGAACACTGAAGCTTTCTTT. Translated: CASSYGNMNTEAFF.

The chain couples TRBV2 to TRBJ1-3; TRBD1 matches 9 bases. The V and J ends lost 4 bases and 4 bases, in that order; junction bases with no gene match: 2. The CDR3 is 14 residues long. In germline, CDR1 is SNHLY, CDR2 FYNNEI. CDR3 sequence (DNA): TGTGCCAGCAGTGTGACAGGGGGGGGAAACACCATATATTTT. Translated: CASSVTGGGNTIYF.

The genes are TRBV7-2 and TRBJ1-1; maybe TRBD1 (6 bases). This CDR3 is 15 amino acids long. Trimming pared 8 bases from V and 4 bases from J, leaving 20 bases between. Per germline, CDR1 SGHTA and CDR2 FQGNSA. CDR3 DNA sequence: TGTGCCAGCGCCCCTCGGGGGGGGCGGGGCACTGAAGCTTTCTTT. Protein: CASAPRGGRGTEAFF.

This clonotype was counted a few times. The CDR3 sequence is CASSSPVTYEQYF. The CDR3, as DNA: TGCGCCAGCAGCTCCCCAGTCACCTACGAGCAGTACTTC. This chain connects TRBV5-1 to TRBJ2-7; no definite D call. The germline gives CDR1 SGHRS, CDR2 YFSETQ. This CDR3 has 13 residues. With 3 bases removed from V and 2 bases from J, the gap between germline ends came to 9 bases.

The V gene is TRBV7-6, the J gene TRBJ2-2, with D uncertain. The CDR3 totals 13 residues. From germline, CDR1 is SGHVS and CDR2 FNYEAQ. The ends were cut back, 1 base at V and 4 bases at J, with 4 bases in the middle. CDR3 region: CASSLVFTGELFF. The DNA for the CDR3 is TGTGCCAGCAGCTTAGTTTTCACCGGGGAGCTGTTTTTT. Together with reference TRBV7-6 and TRBJ2-2, the CDR3 gives the full variable domain: GAGVSQSPRYKVTKRGQDVALRCDPISGHVSLYWYRQALGQGPEFLTYFNYEAQQDKSGLPNDRFSAERPEGSISTLTIQRTEQRDSAMYRCASSLVFTGELFFGEGSRLTVL.

The sample holds a few counts of this clonotype. The chain combines TRBV4-1 with TRBJ2-7; 7 bases map to TRBD1. V lost 4 bases and J lost 5; bases outside the gene matches: 11. This CDR3 is 15 amino acids long. Germline assignment: CDR1 MGHRA and CDR2 YSYEKL. The CDR3 DNA is TGCGCCAGCAGCCCAACCAAAGGCCAGGGGGACGAGCAGTACTTC. This gives the protein CASSPTKGQGDEQYF.

V gene TRBV29-1 combines with J gene TRBJ1-2, with TRBD1 matching over 10 bases. CDR1 SQVTM and CDR2 ANQGSEA come from the germline V gene. This CDR3 is built from 12 residues. V gave up 3 bases and J gave up 6 bases; unmatched junction bases: 1. The DNA of the CDR3 is TGCAGCGTTGAGACAGGGGGCGATGGCTACACCTTC. Translated: CSVETGGDGYTF.

The chain uses TRBV29-1 and TRBJ1-1; TRBD1 might be the D (5 bases). CDR3 size: 12 residues. Germline assignment: CDR1 SQVTM and CDR2 ANQGSEA. The chain's CDR3 is CRPRQTNTEAFF. The CDR3 region has the DNA TGCAGACCCAGACAGACGAACACTGAAGCTTTCTTT.

This clonotype has a handful of counts. V and J are TRBV18 and TRBJ1-2; 8 bases are shared with TRBD1. J lost 7 bases, V lost 3 bases, and 7 bases had no gene match. Germline V gives CDR1 KGHSH, CDR2 LQKENI. This CDR3 has 14 amino acids. The chain's CDR3 is CASSPVTGDAGYTF. Written as DNA, the CDR3 is TGTGCCAGCTCACCTGTGACAGGGGATGCTGGCTACACCTTC.

This clonotype came up many times. The chain joins TRBV7-3 to TRBJ2-2; D is unclear. V lost 3 bases to trimming and J lost 0 bases, with 8 bases between them. The CDR3 has 15 amino acids. The germline V gene has CDR1 SGHTA and CDR2 FQGTGA. This CDR3 is CASSFGPPNTGELFF. DNA for the CDR3: TGTGCCAGCAGCTTCGGCCCTCCGAACACCGGGGAGCTGTTTTTT.

In regard to this clonotype: One junction end does not reproduce the germline sequence, and a read error may be involved. The V call is TRBV7-9, the J call TRBJ2-5; a possible D gene is TRBD1 (5 bases). There are 16 residues in the CDR3. Germline V gene lookup returns CDR1 SEHNR and CDR2 FQNEAQ (reference sequence). The CDR3 protein is CAGSSLDSILQETQYF. In DNA, the CDR3 is TGTGCCGGCAGCTCCCTCGACAGTATCCTTCAAGAGACCCAGTACTTC.

This clonotype was seen a few times. The gene calls are TRBV12-3 or TRBV12-4 and TRBJ1-5; D gene ambiguous. This CDR3 spans 14 amino acids. Trimming shortened V by 3 bases and J by 0 bases, and 6 bases separated the two germline ends. CDR3: CASSFFPSNQPQHF. CDR3 nucleotide sequence: TGTGCCAGCAGTTTTTTCCCTAGCAATCAGCCCCAGCATTTT.

Many counts were recorded for this clonotype. The chain couples TRBV20-1 to TRBJ2-7; 8 nucleotides line up with TRBD1. The trim removed 7 bases at V and 6 bases at J, leaving 11 bases unmatched. CDR1 and CDR2 from the germline V gene are DFQATT and SNEGSKA (reference sequence). The CDR3 runs to 13 residues. The CDR3 sequence: CSGRDRLRPEQYF. The CDR3 region has the DNA TGCAGTGGACGGGACAGGCTCAGACCCGAGCAGTACTTC.